This entry lists 2 T cell receptor beta chains sequenced from one sample in a study of tumor T cells in aggressive B-cell lymphoma. Sequencing used immunoSEQ multiplex PCR; TCRdb keeps in-frame clones, though not all of them. The sample carries a few thousand clones, around 86% recorded once. Sequenced: tumor tissue. The receptor source for this set is an adult with diffuse large B cell lymphoma.

The chain couples TRBV6-6 to TRBJ2-1; D is unresolved. V lost 0 bases, J lost 4 bases, and 4 bases lay in between. The CDR3 has 13 residues. CDR1 and CDR2 from the germline V gene are MNHNY and SVGAGI (reference sequence). Here the CDR3 DNA reads TGTGCCAGCAGTTACTCCGTATACAATGAGCAGTTCTTC. Amino acid sequence: CASSYSVYNEQFF.

The V and J genes are TRBV5-4 and TRBJ2-1; TRBD2 matches 15 bases. Germline V lookup: CDR1 SGHNT, CDR2 YYREEE (reference sequence). Trimming at V came to 2 bases and at J to 6 bases, leaving 6 bases not matched to a gene. This CDR3 is 17 amino acids long. The CDR3 is CASSFGTSGRSSNEQFF. The CDR3 bases are TGTGCCAGCAGCTTCGGGACTAGCGGGAGGAGTAGCAATGAGCAGTTCTTC.